This T cell receptor beta chain was observed in a study of T cells in women clearing cervical HPV infection. The V and J ends lost 5 bases and 0 bases respectively, with 13 bases between them. Germline values: CDR1 SGHAT, CDR2 FQNNGV. The length of the CDR3 is 15 residues. On this clone: Its antigen is not identified. The CDR3 extends 3 residues past the end of the read, so its final part is completed from the germline J gene.

Whole-study findings and limits: Associations may precede or follow infection; HPV-specific or memory T cells were not isolated. Cases carried less TRBV6-7 than controls: 0.11% versus 0.16%. CIN3+ cases had significantly higher TCR richness than controls; evenness did not differ. Richness plus V gene abundances separated cases from controls with AUC around 0.8.

Assay used: immunoSEQ multiplex PCR; TCRdb lists only in-frame clones, some missing. Its table lists 15,000 to 20,000 clones. The chain couples TRBV11-2 to TRBJ1-2; D is undetermined. This receptor was identified in a woman aged 18-69 years with a cervical HPV16 infection that either progressed to CIN3+ or cleared (not recorded which). Sequencing was performed on blood buffy coat. CDR3 residues: CASSPRSEANYGYTF. The CDR3 DNA, read in part, is TGTGCCAGCAGCCCCAGAAGCGAGGCTAACTATGGC.